This T cell receptor beta chain emerged from a study of response to subunit inactivated influenza vaccine. Whole-study results and caveats: The authors offered the suggestion that each seasonal influenza vaccination recruits few new T cells.

This CDR3 is built from 12 residues. V shed 6 bases and J 14 bases; nucleotides not matched to a gene: 8. TCRdb itself ran the RT-PCR reads through MiXCR, one entry per CDR3 protein. The sample lists about 780,000 distinct CDR3 sequences; 18% were seen once. This clonotype was picked up a small number of times. Its cognate antigen is unknown. This chain connects TRBV12-3 or TRBV12-4 to TRBJ2-3, with 10 bases that match TRBD2. This sequence originates from a man aged 50-59 years who received an inactivated influenza vaccine. The sequenced sample was PBMCs from blood, obtained around 5 days after vaccination. The CDR3 bases are TGTGCCAGCAGGGGTAGCGGGGGGCCGTGGTATTTT. This encodes CASRGSGGPWYF.